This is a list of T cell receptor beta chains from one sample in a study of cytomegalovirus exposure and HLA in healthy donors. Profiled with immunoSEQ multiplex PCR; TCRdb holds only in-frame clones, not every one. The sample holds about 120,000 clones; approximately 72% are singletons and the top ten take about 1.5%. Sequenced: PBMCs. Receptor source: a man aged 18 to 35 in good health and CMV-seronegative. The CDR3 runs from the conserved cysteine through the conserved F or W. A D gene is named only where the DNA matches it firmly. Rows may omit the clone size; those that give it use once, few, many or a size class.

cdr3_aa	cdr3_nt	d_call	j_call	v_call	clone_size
CASSLLTSIRREAFF	TGTGCCAGCAGTTTGTTGACTTCGATCCGCCGTGAAGCTTTCTTT	NA	TRBJ1-1	TRBV28	NA
CASSLGQGGAGEQFF	TGCGCCAGCAGCTTGGGGCAGGGAGGGGCGGGTGAGCAGTTCTTC	TRBD2	TRBJ2-1	TRBV5-1	few
CASSLRQGRDTEAFF	TGTGCCAGCAGCCTTCGACAGGGGCGAGACACTGAAGCTTTCTTT	TRBD1	TRBJ1-1	TRBV7-9	NA
CASSELLRGRGTNEKLFF	TGTGCCAGCAGTGAACTTTTAAGGGGGCGAGGAACTAATGAAAAACTGTTTTTT	TRBD1	TRBJ1-4	TRBV6-1	once
CASSYGGTGDEQYF	TGTGCCAGCAGTTATGGTGGGACAGGGGACGAGCAGTACTTC	TRBD1	TRBJ2-7	TRBV6-5	few
CASSYGEHRTPFF	TGTGCCAGCAGTTACGGGGAGCATAGGACCCCTTTCTTC	NA	TRBJ2-1	TRBV6-5	NA
CASSLARVYGYTF	TGTGCCAGCAGCTTAGCACGGGTATATGGCTACACCTTC	NA	TRBJ1-2	TRBV7-8	few
CASSPLDRRRFGNQPQHF	TGTGCCAGCAGCCCTCTCGACAGGCGACGATTCGGCAATCAGCCCCAGCATTTT	NA	TRBJ1-5	TRBV7-9	NA
CASSEVGLAGGTYNEQFF	TGTGCCAGCAGTGAAGTGGGACTAGCGGGAGGCACCTACAATGAGCAGTTCTTC	TRBD2	TRBJ2-1	TRBV6-1	NA
CASSLVPSTVKGNEQYF	TGCGCCAGCAGCTTGGTCCCATCGACAGTTAAGGGCAACGAGCAGTACTTC	NA	TRBJ2-7	TRBV5-1	NA
CASSPSRGSQPQHF	TGTGCCAGCAGCCCCTCCAGGGGTTCTCAGCCCCAGCATTTT	NA	TRBJ1-5	TRBV7-9	NA
CASSLVGGRAGQSYNEQFF	TGCGCCAGCAGCTTGGTTGGCGGGAGGGCCGGGCAGTCCTACAATGAGCAGTTCTTC	TRBD2	TRBJ2-1	TRBV5-1	NA
CASSLVRDHYEQYF	TGTGCCAGCAGCTTGGTCAGGGATCACTACGAGCAGTACTTC	NA	TRBJ2-7	TRBV7-9	NA
CASSVGVGRETQYF	TGTGCCAGCAGCGTGGGCGTGGGCAGAGAGACCCAGTACTTC	NA	TRBJ2-5	TRBV9	once
CASSTSVPRDTQYF	TGTGCCAGCAGTACTAGCGTCCCACGCGATACGCAGTATTTT	TRBD2	TRBJ2-3	TRBV6-1	few
CASSYQPGEQYF	TGTGCCAGCAGTTACCAGCCGGGGGAGCAGTACTTC	NA	TRBJ2-5	TRBV6-5	few
CASRGGDTQYF	TGTGCCAGCAGGGGGGGAGATACGCAGTATTTT	NA	TRBJ2-3	TRBV6-6	NA
CASSRDFYEQYF	TGTGCCAGCAGCAGGGACTTCTACGAGCAGTACTTC	NA	TRBJ2-7	TRBV6-5	NA
CASSLNLASGRINEQYF	TGTGCCAGCAGCTTAAATTTGGCTAGCGGGAGAATAAACGAGCAGTACTTC	TRBD2	TRBJ2-7	TRBV7-2	NA
CAWSTDRAPEAFF	TGTGCCTGGAGCACAGACAGGGCCCCTGAAGCTTTCTTT	TRBD1	TRBJ1-1	TRBV30	NA
CASSYLLASETYEQYF	TGTGCCAGCAGTTACTTATTAGCTAGCGAGACCTACGAGCAGTACTTC	NA	TRBJ2-7	TRBV6-5	NA
CASSEIAGGGREQFF	TGTGCCAGCAGTGAGATAGCGGGAGGGGGCCGTGAGCAGTTCTTC	TRBD2	TRBJ2-1	TRBV6-1	NA
CASSYGGTYSYEQYF	TGTGCCAGCTCATACGGCGGGACGTACTCCTACGAGCAGTACTTC	NA	TRBJ2-7	TRBV18	NA
CASSIAPGLAEAFF	TGTGCCAGTAGTATAGCCCCTGGGCTCGCTGAAGCTTTCTTT	NA	TRBJ1-1	TRBV19	few
CASSLPGQGYQPQHF	TGTGCCAGCAGTTTACCCGGACAGGGATATCAGCCCCAGCATTTT	TRBD1	TRBJ1-5	TRBV28	NA
CASRSGKGTQYF	TGTGCCAGCAGGTCCGGGAAGGGGACCCAGTACTTC	NA	TRBJ2-5	TRBV2	NA
CASSFSGTGVQETQYF	TGTGCCAGCAGCTTCAGTGGGACAGGGGTACAAGAGACCCAGTACTTC	TRBD1	TRBJ2-5	TRBV7-9	NA